This is a list of T cell receptor beta chains from one sample in a study of cytomegalovirus exposure and HLA in healthy donors. Assay used: immunoSEQ multiplex PCR; TCRdb lists only in-frame clones, some missing. The sample includes fewer than 110,000 clones, 77% of them seen just once. The material sequenced was PBMCs. The receptors were sampled from a male donor in good health and CMV-seronegative. Each CDR3 is given with its conserved first and last residue. The D gene is left open where the match is weak. Clone size is given for some rows only: seen once, a few or many times, or a class if the clone is expanded.

>NA|TRBV12-5|TRBD2|TRBJ2-7
CASGLPRTSGLSYEQYF
TGTGCTAGTGGTTTGCCCCGGACTAGCGGTCTTTCCTACGAGCAGTACTTC
>NA|TRBV5-1|NA|TRBJ2-3
CASSPTSIADTQYF
TGCGCCAGCAGCCCGACTAGTATCGCAGATACGCAGTATTTT
>NA|TRBV19|NA|TRBJ2-3
CASSPPPAGDTQYF
TGTGCCAGTAGTCCTCCTCCCGCGGGGGATACGCAGTATTTT
>NA|TRBV7-9|NA|TRBJ1-4
CASSLEAATNEKLFF
TGTGCCAGCAGCTTAGAGGCGGCAACTAATGAAAAACTGTTTTTT
>NA|TRBV28|NA|TRBJ2-1
CASSFGGEYNEQFF
TGTGCCAGCAGTTTCGGGGGAGAGTACAATGAGCAGTTCTTC
>NA|TRBV4-2|NA|TRBJ2-3
CASSQSRVGTDTQYF
TGTGCCAGCAGCCAATCCAGGGTGGGCACAGATACGCAGTATTTT
>NA|TRBV7-2|NA|TRBJ1-5
CASSLVSSGGGQPQHF
TGTGCCAGCAGCTTAGTGTCGTCGGGGGGCGGTCAGCCCCAGCATTTT
>NA|TRBV5-1|NA|TRBJ2-7
CASRSPGGQSYEQYF
TGCGCCAGCAGGTCCCCGGGGGGCCAGTCCTACGAGCAGTACTTC
>NA|TRBV7-9|TRBD1|TRBJ1-1
CASSASGQGVTEAFF
TGTGCCAGCAGCGCATCGGGACAGGGGGTTACTGAAGCTTTCTTT
>NA|TRBV28|TRBD1|TRBJ2-5
CATDRGIRETQYF
TGTGCCACCGACAGGGGGATAAGAGAGACCCAGTACTTC
>NA|TRBV10-2|NA|TRBJ2-1
CASGAEGEQFF
TGCGCCAGCGGGGCTGAAGGTGAGCAGTTCTTC
>NA|TRBV6-1|TRBD2|TRBJ2-3
CASIYGAGVNTQYF
TGTGCCAGTATATACGGAGCGGGAGTAAATACGCAGTATTTT
>few|TRBV2|NA|TRBJ1-1
CASSRVVNTEAFF
TGTGCCAGCAGCAGGGTTGTGAACACTGAAGCTTTCTTT
>NA|TRBV5-6|NA|TRBJ2-2
CASIQGFRNTGELFF
TGTGCCAGCATTCAGGGGTTTCGTAACACCGGGGAGCTGTTTTTT
>NA|TRBV10-3|NA|TRBJ1-4
CAISERAGSNEKLFF
TGTGCCATCAGTGAGAGGGCAGGGTCTAATGAAAAACTGTTTTTT
>NA|TRBV4-1|NA|TRBJ1-4
CASSQDGADGENEKLFF
TGCGCCAGCAGCCAAGATGGTGCTGACGGGGAGAATGAAAAACTGTTTTTT
>NA|TRBV19|TRBD2|TRBJ2-7
CASSITSGRASEQYF
TGTGCCAGTAGTATAACTAGCGGGAGGGCTAGCGAGCAGTACTTC
>NA|TRBV28|NA|TRBJ2-7
CASSSIAAPYEQYF
TGTGCCAGCAGTTCAATTGCGGCCCCCTACGAGCAGTACTTC
>NA|TRBV2|TRBD1|TRBJ1-2
CASRAGQGLSLDYGYTF
TGTGCCAGCAGGGCGGGACAGGGATTGTCTCTGGACTATGGCTACACCTTC
>NA|TRBV5-5|TRBD2|TRBJ2-3
CASSLALAASTDTQYF
TGTGCCAGCAGCTTGGCCCTAGCGGCTAGCACAGATACGCAGTATTTT
>NA|TRBV18|NA|TRBJ2-5
CASSLGEQETQYF
TGTGCCAGCTCACTGGGCGAGCAAGAGACCCAGTACTTC
>NA|TRBV10-1|NA|TRBJ2-7
CASSELYEQYF
TGCGCCAGCAGTGAGCTATACGAGCAGTACTTC
>few|TRBV7-2|TRBD2|TRBJ2-1
CASSLARGRAGEFYNEQFF
TGTGCCAGCAGCTTAGCGAGGGGACGGGCGGGAGAATTCTACAATGAGCAGTTCTTC
>few|TRBV10-3|NA|TRBJ2-1
CAISLGNEQFF
TGTGCCATCAGTCTCGGCAATGAGCAGTTCTTC
>few|TRBV7-3|NA|TRBJ1-2
CASSSAPDSYGYTF
TGTGCCAGCAGCTCTGCCCCTGACAGCTATGGCTACACCTTC
>NA|TRBV6-6|TRBD1|TRBJ2-5
CASSSDRGPRQETQYF
TGTGCCAGCAGTTCCGACAGGGGCCCTAGACAAGAGACCCAGTACTTC
>NA|TRBV5-1|TRBD1|TRBJ2-1
CASSLDRAGDEQFF
TGCGCCAGCAGCCTCGACAGGGCTGGGGATGAGCAGTTCTTC
>NA|TRBV29-1|NA|TRBJ2-7
CSAKDSSYEQYF
TGCAGCGCCAAAGACTCTTCCTACGAGCAGTACTTC
>NA|TRBV15|NA|TRBJ1-1
CATASGSEAFF
TGTGCCACCGCGAGTGGTTCTGAAGCTTTCTTT
>NA|TRBV7-6|NA|TRBJ2-1
CASSLTDSRYNEQFF
TGTGCCAGCAGCTTAACCGACAGTAGGTACAATGAGCAGTTCTTC
>NA|TRBV30|NA|TRBJ1-2
CACPSSGEHYGYTF
TGTGCCTGCCCGTCCTCGGGGGAACACTATGGCTACACCTTC
>NA|TRBV6-6|TRBD1|TRBJ2-7
CASKETGSILSYEQYF
TGTGCCAGCAAGGAGACAGGGTCCATTTTAAGCTACGAGCAGTACTTC
>NA|TRBV5-4|TRBD2|TRBJ2-1
CASSLAGPSGRYNEQFF
TGTGCCAGCAGCTTGGCTGGGCCTAGCGGGAGGTACAATGAGCAGTTCTTC
>NA|TRBV18|TRBD1|TRBJ1-2
CASSPDRGHTF
TGTGCCAGCTCACCGGACAGGGGGCACACCTTC
>NA|TRBV30|NA|TRBJ1-1
CAWSALQDGYTEAFF
TGTGCCTGGAGTGCCTTACAGGACGGTTACACTGAAGCTTTCTTT
>few|TRBV25-1|TRBD2|TRBJ2-1
CASSDSGSSYNEQFF
TGTGCCAGCAGTGATAGCGGGAGCTCCTACAATGAGCAGTTCTTC
>NA|TRBV7-2|NA|TRBJ2-1
CASSLPGPSSDEQFF
TGTGCCAGCAGCCTACCAGGACCTTCTAGCGATGAGCAGTTCTTC
>once|TRBV5-4|TRBD2|TRBJ2-7
CASSLRGLAGAEQYF
TGTGCCAGCAGCTTGAGGGGACTAGCGGGAGCCGAGCAGTACTTC
>NA|TRBV19|NA|TRBJ1-1
CASSRGVSNTEAFF
TGTGCCAGTAGTAGGGGGGTTTCTAACACTGAAGCTTTCTTT
>NA|TRBV5-4|TRBD2|TRBJ2-7
CASSLGALAGEGEQYF
TGTGCCAGCAGCTTGGGGGCCCTAGCGGGAGAGGGCGAGCAGTACTTC
>NA|TRBV6-5|NA|TRBJ2-7
CASRGPIGYEQYF
TGTGCCAGCCGAGGTCCGATCGGATACGAGCAGTACTTC
>NA|TRBV7-2|NA|TRBJ2-3
CASSRPGSSTDTQYF
TGTGCCAGCAGCCGCCCGGGATCTAGCACAGATACGCAGTATTTT
>few|TRBV4-1|TRBD2|TRBJ2-4
CASSQVAGGPGKNIQYF
TGCGCCAGCAGCCAGGTAGCGGGAGGGCCGGGCAAAAACATTCAGTACTTC
>NA|TRBV30|NA|TRBJ2-7
CAWSGADNPEYEQYF
TGTGCCTGGAGTGGGGCGGACAATCCGGAGTACGAGCAGTACTTC
>NA|TRBV7-9|NA|TRBJ2-3
CASSSYMDTQYF
TGTGCCAGCAGCTCCTATATGGATACGCAGTATTTT
>NA|TRBV6-6|TRBD2|TRBJ2-7
CASSTSGRRYEQYF
TGTGCCAGCAGTACCAGCGGGAGAAGATACGAGCAGTACTTC
>NA|TRBV10-3|NA|TRBJ2-3
CATTPDSTTDTQYF
TGTGCCACAACGCCCGACAGCACTACAGATACGCAGTATTTT
>once|TRBV7-9|NA|TRBJ2-2
CASSLGGVPGELFF
TGTGCCAGCAGCTTAGGCGGGGTTCCCGGGGAGCTGTTTTTT
>NA|TRBV12-5|NA|TRBJ2-1
CASGPQLEQFF
TGTGCTAGTGGTCCCCAGTTGGAGCAGTTCTTC